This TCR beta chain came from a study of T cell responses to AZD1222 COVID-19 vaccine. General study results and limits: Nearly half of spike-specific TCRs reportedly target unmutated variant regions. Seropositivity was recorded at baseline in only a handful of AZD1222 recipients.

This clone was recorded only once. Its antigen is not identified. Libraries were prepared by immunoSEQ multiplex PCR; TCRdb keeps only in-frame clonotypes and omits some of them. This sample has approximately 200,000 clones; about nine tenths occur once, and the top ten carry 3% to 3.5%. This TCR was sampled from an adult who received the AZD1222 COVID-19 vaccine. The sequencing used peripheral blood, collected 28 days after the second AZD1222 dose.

The CDR3 DNA reads TGCAGCGCCGCGACTAGCGGGGCTAGCACAGATACGCAGTATTTT. It codes for CSAATSGASTDTQYF. This sequence joins TRBV29-1 and TRBJ2-3, with TRBD2 matching 11 bases. Trimming at V came to 7 bases and at J to 0 bases, leaving 6 bases not matched to a gene. This CDR3 is 15 amino acids long. CDR1 is SQVTM and CDR2 is ANQGSEA in the germline V gene.